This T cell receptor beta chain comes out of a study of T-cell memory formation after mild COVID-19. Findings and caveats of the study: Cross-reactive memory appears to have joined, as suggested by some responding clones showing up in pre-infection memory. SARS-CoV-2 specificity was not confirmed for second-wave clones peaking on day 37.

Germline values: CDR1 SGHTA, CDR2 FQGNSA. The CDR3 totals 15 residues. With 5 bases removed from V and 5 bases from J, the gap between germline ends came to 16 bases. cDNA libraries for TCR alpha and TCR beta, carrying sample barcodes and UMIs, came from 5'RACE with constant-segment primers. Each CDR3 protein is one row after TCRdb ran MiXCR on the 5' RACE reads. The top ten hold roughly 12% of the sample, which has roughly 450,000 distinct CDR3 sequences, roughly 18% seen once. A word on this clonotype: The antigen remains unidentified.

The sequence was obtained from an adult woman who had mild COVID-19 (a few samples of this study predate the infection). Cell type and time point are not known. The rearrangement uses TRBV7-2 and TRBJ2-1; possible D gene TRBD2, 7 bases. The sample consisted of PBMCs or a T cell subset sorted from them (not recorded which). The CDR3 here is CASSVGGVWDNEQFF. The CDR3 DNA sequence: TGTGCCAGCAGCGTAGGGGGGGTTTGGGACAATGAGCAGTTCTTC.